Listed below are T cell receptor beta chains from one sample, sequenced in a study of shared clonotypes between healthy human individuals. Sequencing was performed with immunoSEQ multiplex PCR; in TCRdb, only in-frame clones are kept and a portion is missing. The sample contains roughly 2 million clones, approximately 95% of which appear only once. The sequencing input was naive CD8+ T cells sorted from blood. These receptors originate from a man aged 18 to 30 in good health. CDR3s include the opening cysteine and the closing phenylalanine or tryptophan. The order of the fields is J gene, D gene, clone size, V gene, CDR3 protein, CDR3 DNA. The D gene is left open where the match is weak. The size field is filled for only some rows; it gives once, few, many or a size class.

TRBJ1-4	TRBD1	NA	TRBV18	CASSPRGQWMVEKLFF	TGTGCCAGCTCACCTAGGGGACAGTGGATGGTTGAAAAACTGTTTTTT
TRBJ2-1	TRBD2	NA	TRBV13	CASSSAGLAGVAYLNEQFF	TGTGCCAGCAGCTCTGCGGGACTAGCGGGAGTCGCCTACCTAAATGAGCAGTTCTTC
TRBJ2-7	NA	once	TRBV10-3	CAISGEDSYEQYF	TGTGCCATCAGTGGTGAGGACTCCTACGAGCAGTACTTC
TRBJ1-1	TRBD1	NA	TRBV27	CASSSIYADRGLNTEAFF	TGTGCCAGCAGTTCTATATACGCGGACAGGGGGCTGAACACTGAAGCTTTCTTT
TRBJ1-6	TRBD1	NA	TRBV4-1	CASSQRDRDNSPLHF	TGCGCCAGCAGCCAAAGAGACAGGGACAATTCACCCCTCCACTTT
TRBJ2-3	NA	NA	TRBV7-7	CASSLDGPGDTQYF	TGTGCTAGCAGCTTAGATGGGCCAGGGGATACGCAGTATTTT
TRBJ1-2	TRBD1	NA	TRBV4-3	CASSQYRGEGGYTF	TGCGCCAGCAGCCAATACAGGGGGGAGGGTGGCTACACCTTC
TRBJ2-1	NA	NA	TRBV7-9	CASSFRGNEQFF	TGTGCCAGCAGCTTTAGAGGTAATGAGCAGTTCTTC
TRBJ2-7	NA	NA	TRBV5-1	CASSKSRAVAYEQYF	TGCGCCAGCAGCAAGTCCAGGGCAGTAGCTTACGAGCAGTACTTC
TRBJ2-7	NA	NA	TRBV27	CASSVTGSSYEQYF	TGTGCCAGCAGTGTCACTGGGAGCTCCTACGAGCAGTACTTC
TRBJ2-7	TRBD2	NA	TRBV27	CASSFAGGGAYEQYF	TGTGCCAGCAGTTTCGCCGGCGGGGGGGCCTACGAGCAGTACTTC
TRBJ2-7	NA	NA	TRBV7-9	CASSSPVGLLYSYEQYF	TGTGCCAGCAGCTCCCCAGTAGGACTTTTATACTCCTACGAGCAGTACTTC